The 13 T cell receptor beta chains reported below all come from one sample, sequenced in a study of cytomegalovirus exposure and HLA in healthy donors. Primers for the PCR totalled 60 Vbeta and 13 Jbeta. The data were produced by immunoSEQ multiplex PCR, yet TCRdb's version contains in-frame clones alone and is incomplete. In the table there are some 90,000 clones, 81% of which are singletons. The material sequenced was PBMCs. These receptors were taken from a human donor in good health.

There are a few counts of this clone. This chain connects TRBV4-3 to TRBJ1-5, with a possible D match to TRBD1 (6 bases). Germline values: CDR1 LGHNA, CDR2 YSLEER. Deletions cut 1 base from V and 1 base from J, with 11 bases between. The length of the CDR3 is 16 residues. CDR3 loop: CASSQVLQGSNQPQHF. CDR3 in DNA: TGCGCCAGCAGCCAAGTCTTACAGGGAAGCAATCAGCCCCAGCATTTT.

This chain links TRBV11-2 with TRBJ2-7; TRBD2 aligns across 7 bases. The CDR3 extends over 18 amino acids. The V gene end was trimmed by 1 base and the J gene end by 7 bases; junction bases not matched to a gene: 19. The germline V gene encodes CDR1 SGHAT and CDR2 FQNNGV. CDR3 sequence reads: CASSLALPGLAGGGEQYF. CDR3 nucleotides: TGTGCCAGCAGCTTAGCTCTTCCTGGGTTAGCGGGTGGGGGTGAGCAGTACTTC.

CDR3 residues: CASSLSGRDYNEQFF. The CDR3 nucleotides read TGTGCCAGCAGCTTAAGCGGGAGGGATTACAATGAGCAGTTCTTC. V usage is TRBV5-4 and J usage is TRBJ2-1, with 10 nucleotides matching TRBD2. Germline V gene lookup returns CDR1 SGHNT and CDR2 YYREEE (reference sequence). The CDR3 totals 15 residues. V lost 2 bases, J lost 4 bases, and 3 bases stayed unmatched.

The rearrangement uses TRBV27 and TRBJ2-3, with TRBD2 as a possible D gene (5 bases). This CDR3 contains 13 residues. Trimming took 2 bases from V and 6 from J, leaving 9 bases between them. Looked up from germline, CDR1 is MNHEY and CDR2 is SMNVEV (reference sequence). This chain's CDR3 is CASSLGRRDTQYF. CDR3 sequence (DNA): TGTGCCAGCAGTTTAGGCAGGAGGGATACGCAGTATTTT.

This chain links TRBV11-2 with TRBJ2-7, with 7 bases lining up with TRBD2. The CDR3 contains 13 residues. J was trimmed by 7 bases and V by 1 base; bases with no gene match: 4. Germline V lookup: CDR1 SGHAT, CDR2 FQNNGV. The CDR3: CASSLASGNEQYF. The DNA of the CDR3 is TGTGCCAGCAGCTTAGCGAGCGGGAATGAGCAGTACTTC.

V gene TRBV7-2 combines with J gene TRBJ2-7; the D gene is possibly TRBD1 (6 bases). Trimming stripped 5 bases from V and 5 bases from J, with 22 bases between. CDR1 and CDR2 from the germline V gene are SGHTA and FQGNSA. The CDR3 loop spans 16 amino acids. The CDR3 DNA reads TGTGCCAGCAGCCGCACCGGGACAACCCCTAGGGACGAGCAGTACTTC. Its translation is CASSRTGTTPRDEQYF. The variable domain in full, with the rest retrieved from reference TRBV7-2 and TRBJ2-7, is GAGVSQSPSNKVTEKGKDVELRCDPISGHTALYWYRQSLGQGLEFLIYFQGNSAPDKSGLPSDRFSAERTGGSVSTLTIQRTQQEDSAVYLCASSRTGTTPRDEQYFGPGTRLTVT.

The V call is TRBV4-1, the J call TRBJ2-1; 10 bases are shared with TRBD2. The CDR3 spans 17 residues. Germline V gives CDR1 MGHRA, CDR2 YSYEKL. Trimming cost V 6 bases and J 1 base; bases outside gene matches: 9. The chain's CDR3 is CASRQILAGGSYNEQFF. CDR3 bases: TGCGCCAGCAGACAGATTTTAGCGGGAGGTTCCTACAATGAGCAGTTCTTC.

The chain employs TRBV5-1 and TRBJ2-1; 10 positions agree with TRBD1. With V trimmed by 4 bases and J by 7 bases, 5 bases remained unmatched. The length of the CDR3 is 14 residues. Germline values: CDR1 SGHRS, CDR2 YFSETQ. The CDR3 nucleotides are TGCGCCAGCAGCCCGGGACAGGGGAGTAATGAGCAGTTCTTC. This gives the protein CASSPGQGSNEQFF.

The chain uses TRBV5-6 and TRBJ1-3, with unresolved D. This CDR3 region has 15 residues. The V gene lost 1 base and the J gene lost 0 bases, with 8 bases spanning the gap. The germline V gene has CDR1 SGHDT and CDR2 YYEEEE. CDR3 region: CASSLFPVSGNTIYF. CDR3 bases: TGTGCCAGCAGCTTGTTTCCAGTCTCTGGAAACACCATATATTTT.

The chain uses TRBV4-3 and TRBJ2-7; D might be TRBD2 (7 bases). Trimming removed 1 base at V and 2 bases at J, with 15 bases between. The length of the CDR3 is 16 residues. In germline, CDR1 is LGHNA, CDR2 YSLEER. The CDR3, as DNA: TGCGCCAGCAGCCAAGGGGGGGGGCTAGCGACCTACGAGCAGTACTTC. Protein sequence: CASSQGGGLATYEQYF.

This chain uses TRBV6-5 with TRBJ2-2; TRBD2 might be the D (6 bases). The germline V gene has CDR1 MNHEY and CDR2 SVGAGI. The V gene lost 4 bases and the J gene lost 3 bases, with 9 bases spanning the gap. This CDR3 has 14 residues. The CDR3 reads CASSSGLYTGELFF. DNA for the CDR3: TGTGCCAGCAGTTCGGGACTTTACACCGGGGAGCTGTTTTTT.

In regard to this clone: Other DNA sequences of this sample code for an identical CDR3. V usage is TRBV29-1 and J usage is TRBJ2-7; weak D call: TRBD1 (6 bases). V was pared by 6 bases and J by 2 bases, with 11 bases between. This CDR3 region has 12 residues. CDR1 is SQVTM and CDR2 is ANQGSEA in the germline V gene. DNA for the CDR3: TGCAGCGTCTTGACAGGACCCTACGAGCAGTACTTC. It codes for CSVLTGPYEQYF.

This sequence joins TRBV2 and TRBJ2-1, with 9 positions matching TRBD1. V lost 8 bases to trimming and J lost 9 bases; unmatched junction nucleotides: 11. The CDR3 extends over 14 amino acids. CDR1 SNHLY and CDR2 FYNNEI come from the germline V gene. DNA of the CDR3: TGTGCCAGCTCAAGGGTAATGACAGGGGGTGAGCAGTTCTTC. Translated: CASSRVMTGGEQFF.